This T cell receptor beta chain derives from a study of blood T cell repertoires in COVID-19. Sequenced by immunoSEQ multiplex PCR; TCRdb stores in-frame clones only, minus some. The sample includes about 210,000 clones, 80% to 90% of them seen just once. This CDR3 contains 13 residues. CDR1 MNHEY and CDR2 SVGAGI come from the germline V gene. Trimming removed 6 bases from V and 4 bases from J; junction bases left unmatched: 4. The origin of this receptor is a young man with acute COVID-19. The sample consisted of PBMCs or T cells enriched from blood (not recorded which). This chain connects TRBV6-5 to TRBJ1-1; 8 bases are shared with TRBD1. DNA for the CDR3: TGTGCCAGCAGACAGGGGGAAATCACTGAAGCTTTCTTT. This codes for CASRQGEITEAFF.